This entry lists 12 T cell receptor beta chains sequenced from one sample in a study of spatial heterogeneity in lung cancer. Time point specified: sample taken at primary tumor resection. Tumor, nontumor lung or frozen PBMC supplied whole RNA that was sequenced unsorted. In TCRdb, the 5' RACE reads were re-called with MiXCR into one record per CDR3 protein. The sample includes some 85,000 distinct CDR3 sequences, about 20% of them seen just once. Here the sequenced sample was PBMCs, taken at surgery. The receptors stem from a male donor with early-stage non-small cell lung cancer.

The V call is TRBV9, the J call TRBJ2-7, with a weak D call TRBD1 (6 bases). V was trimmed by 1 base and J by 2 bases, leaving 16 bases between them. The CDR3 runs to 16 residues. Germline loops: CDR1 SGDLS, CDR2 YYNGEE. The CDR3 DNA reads TGTGCCAGCAGCGTACATAGGGACAAAGGGACCTACGAGCAGTACTTC. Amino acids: CASSVHRDKGTYEQYF.

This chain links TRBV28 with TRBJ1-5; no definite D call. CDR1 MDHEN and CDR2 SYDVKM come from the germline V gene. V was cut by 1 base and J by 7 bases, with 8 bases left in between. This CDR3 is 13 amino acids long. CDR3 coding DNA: TGTGCCAGCAGTTTATCCCATAGGCAGCCCCAGCATTTT. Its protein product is CASSLSHRQPQHF.

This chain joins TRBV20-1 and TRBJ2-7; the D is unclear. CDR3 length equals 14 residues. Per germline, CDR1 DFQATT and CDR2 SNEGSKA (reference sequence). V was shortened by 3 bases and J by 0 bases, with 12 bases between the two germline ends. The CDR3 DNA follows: TGCAGTGCTAGTCCCAGCCCCTTCTCCTACGAGCAGTACTTC. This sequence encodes CSASPSPFSYEQYF.

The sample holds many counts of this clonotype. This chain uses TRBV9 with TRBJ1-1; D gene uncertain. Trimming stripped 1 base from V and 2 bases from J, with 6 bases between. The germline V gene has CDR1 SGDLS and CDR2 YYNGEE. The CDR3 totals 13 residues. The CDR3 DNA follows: TGTGCCAGCAGCGTATTAGTAAACACTGAAGCTTTCTTT. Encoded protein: CASSVLVNTEAFF.

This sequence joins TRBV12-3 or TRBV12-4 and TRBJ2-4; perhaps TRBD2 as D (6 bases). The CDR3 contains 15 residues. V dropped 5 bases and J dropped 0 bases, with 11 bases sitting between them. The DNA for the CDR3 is TGTGCCAGCAGTCTCGGGGGAGTAGCCAAAAACATTCAGTACTTC. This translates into CASSLGGVAKNIQYF.

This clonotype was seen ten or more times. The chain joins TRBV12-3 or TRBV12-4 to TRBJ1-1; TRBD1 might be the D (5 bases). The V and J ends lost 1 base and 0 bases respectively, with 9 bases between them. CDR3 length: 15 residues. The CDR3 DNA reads TGTGCCAGCAGTTTAGGCAGGGCGTTGAACACTGAAGCTTTCTTT. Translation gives CASSLGRALNTEAFF.

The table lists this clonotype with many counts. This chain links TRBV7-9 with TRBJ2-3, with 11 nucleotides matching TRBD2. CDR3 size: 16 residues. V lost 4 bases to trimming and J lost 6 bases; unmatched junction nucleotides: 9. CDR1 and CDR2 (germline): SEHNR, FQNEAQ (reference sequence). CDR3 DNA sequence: TGTGCCAGCAGCTCCGGGACTAGCGGAATTAGGGATACGCAGTATTTT. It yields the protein CASSSGTSGIRDTQYF.

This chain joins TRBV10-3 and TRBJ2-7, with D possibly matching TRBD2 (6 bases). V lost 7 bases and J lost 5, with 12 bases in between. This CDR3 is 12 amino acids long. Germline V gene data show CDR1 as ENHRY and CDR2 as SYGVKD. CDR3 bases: TGTGCCATCACCGGGAGTGGGAACGAGCAGTACTTC. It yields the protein CAITGSGNEQYF.

CDR3 DNA sequence: TGTGCCAGCAGTGTAACAGGGACCAATGAGCAGTTCTTC. This translates into CASSVTGTNEQFF. The J gene is TRBJ2-1, the V gene TRBV25-1; possibly TRBD1 for D (6 bases). CDR1 and CDR2 (germline): MGHDK, SYGVNS. Trimming shortened V by 4 bases and J by 6 bases, and 10 bases separated the two germline ends. The CDR3 spans 13 residues.

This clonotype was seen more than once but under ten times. The CDR3 coding sequence is TGCGCCAGCAGCCAAGATATTCCCAGGGCGGCTGGAAACACCATATATTTT. It is translated as CASSQDIPRAAGNTIYF. The chain has TRBV4-3 and TRBJ1-3, with a tentative D call TRBD1 (5 bases). CDR1 LGHNA and CDR2 YSLEER come from the germline V gene. Deletions cut 0 bases from V and 2 bases from J, with 14 bases between. The CDR3 extends over 17 amino acids.

The CDR3: CASRPTSFSYEQYF. As DNA, the CDR3 is TGCGCCAGCAGACCGACTAGCTTCTCCTACGAGCAGTACTTC. The chain is built from TRBV5-1 and TRBJ2-7; 7 bases agree with TRBD2. The CDR3 has 14 residues. V shed 5 bases, J shed 0 bases, and the junction held 5 bases outside the gene matches. Germline CDR1 reads SGHRS; CDR2 reads YFSETQ.

CDR3 sequence: CASSQVANNQPQHF. DNA of the CDR3: TGTGCCAGCAGCCAAGTGGCGAACAATCAGCCCCAGCATTTT. V usage is TRBV3-1 and J usage is TRBJ1-5; D is unresolved. V lost 1 base and J 3 bases, leaving 7 bases between the germline ends. CDR1 and CDR2 from the germline V gene are LGHDT and YNNKEL (reference sequence). The CDR3 spans 14 residues. Full variable domain (missing parts from reference TRBV3-1 and TRBJ1-5): DTAVSQTPKYLVTQMGNDKSIKCEQNLGHDTMYWYKQDSKKFLKIMFSYNNKELIINETVPNRFSPKSPDKAHLNLHINSLELGDSAVYFCASSQVANNQPQHFGDGTRLSIL.